This T cell receptor (beta chain) derives from a study of regulatory T cells in long-lasting Graves disease. Study-level background: Antithyroid drugs had been taken under 3 months by newly diagnosed Graves' patients.

The CDR3 has 13 residues. Germline V gene data show CDR1 as MRHNA and CDR2 as SNTAGT. The germline V and J ends were trimmed by 6 bases and 6 bases, with 11 bases remaining between them. Time point here: newly diagnosed GD, antithyroid drugs for less than 3 months. There was RNA extracted from PBMCs, and the TCR library was made from it. Construction of the TCR beta libraries employed iRepertoire HTBI primers in conjunction with Arm-PCR of CDR3 regions. From the multiplex PCR reads, TCRdb called clonotypes with MiXCR, one entry per CDR3 protein. This sample carries 410,000 or so distinct CDR3 sequences, 15% of them seen once, and the ten largest clones take around 17%. This clonotype has a handful of counts. The same specimen was also included in a second study, on T cells in Graves' hyperthyroidism and ophthalmopathy. This second study says: The study used the HTBI primer set for a first-round RT-PCR of the TCR CDR3.

The V and J genes are TRBV6-4 and TRBJ2-2; D unclear. Sequencing used peripheral blood mononuclear cells (PBMCs), obtained at new diagnosis, from a patient treated with antithyroid drugs. The TCR originated in a woman under 40 with Graves disease. The CDR3 bases are TGTGCCAGCAGCGCAAAGAGGTCCGGGGAGCTGTTTTTT. Protein: CASSAKRSGELFF.